These 7 T cell receptor beta chains share one sample of origin, sequenced in a study of blood T cell repertoires in COVID-19. The protocol was immunoSEQ multiplex PCR, while the TCRdb copy is restricted to in-frame clones and leaves out a portion. The sample holds some 230,000 clones; around 81% are singletons and the top ten take more than 2%. Specimen: peripheral blood. The origin of the receptors is a woman aged 60-75 years with acute or convalescent COVID-19.

V usage is TRBV20-1 and J usage is TRBJ2-1; TRBD2 matches 10 bases. This CDR3 is 16 amino acids long. CDR1 DFQATT and CDR2 SNEGSKA come from the germline V gene (reference sequence). The V gene end was trimmed by 3 bases and the J gene end by 3 bases; junction bases not matched to a gene: 8. The CDR3 DNA sequence: TGCAGTGCTAGTAGGGGTAGCGGGGGGCTCTACAATGAGCAGTTCTTC. Translation: CSASRGSGGLYNEQFF.

Of note for this clone: Relative to the germline gene, one junction end is altered; a read error may explain this. V is TRBV2 and J is TRBJ1-5; D might be TRBD1 (5 bases). The V gene's germline CDR1 is SNHLY and CDR2 FYNNEI. This CDR3 spans 13 amino acids. The CDR3 bases are TGTGCCGGCAGTGAAAGGGGTATTGGGCCCCAGCATTTT. Translating gives CAGSERGIGPQHF.

This chain connects TRBV5-6 to TRBJ2-2; D remains unclear. The CDR3 contains 14 residues. CDR1 is SGHDT and CDR2 is YYEEEE in the germline V gene. Trimming pared 1 base from V and 3 bases from J, leaving 7 bases between. The CDR3 sequence: CASSLPHYTGELFF. Here the CDR3 DNA reads TGTGCCAGCAGCTTGCCGCACTACACCGGGGAGCTGTTTTTT. The variable domain in full, completed from reference TRBV5-6 and TRBJ2-2, reads DAGVTQSPTHLIKTRGQQVTLRCSPKSGHDTVSWYQQALGQGPQFIFQYYEEEERQRGNFPDRFSGHQFPNYSSELNVNALLLGDSALYLCASSLPHYTGELFFGEGSRLTVL.

The chain links TRBV29-1 to TRBJ1-1, with D perhaps matching TRBD1 (6 bases). The CDR3 runs 21 residues. Germline-derived CDR1 and CDR2 are SQVTM and ANQGSEA. V lost 2 bases and J 11 bases, leaving 42 bases between the germline ends. The CDR3 reads CSVERGGNQGADRVRREWAFF. The CDR3, as DNA: TGCAGCGTTGAAAGGGGGGGAAACCAAGGGGCTGATAGAGTAAGGAGGGAGTGGGCTTTCTTT. Variable domain in full (rest from reference TRBV29-1 and TRBJ1-1): SAVISQKPSRDICQRGTSLTIQCQVDSQVTMMFWYRQQPGQSLTLIATANQGSEATYESGFVIDKFPISRPNLTFSTLTVSNMSPEDSSIYLCSVERGGNQGADRVRREWAFFGQGTRLTVV.

V usage is TRBV7-2 and J usage is TRBJ1-1, with TRBD1 identical over 7 bases. This CDR3 is 15 amino acids long. Germline assignment: CDR1 SGHTA and CDR2 FQGNSA. The trim removed 0 bases at V and 6 bases at J, leaving 7 bases unmatched. CDR3 in amino acids: CASSLAVPGQAEAFF. Written as DNA, the CDR3 is TGTGCCAGCAGCTTAGCCGTCCCAGGACAGGCTGAAGCTTTCTTT. Drawing the rest from reference TRBV7-2 and TRBJ1-1, the complete variable domain is GAGVSQSPSNKVTEKGKDVELRCDPISGHTALYWYRQSLGQGLEFLIYFQGNSAPDKSGLPSDRFSAERTGGSVSTLTIQRTQQEDSAVYLCASSLAVPGQAEAFFGQGTRLTVV.

This chain connects TRBV11-2 to TRBJ2-1; 12 bases are shared with TRBD2. Losses at the gene ends were 3 bases for V and 0 bases for J; bases not matched to a gene: 3. This CDR3 is built from 17 residues. Germline CDR1 and CDR2: SGHAT and FQNNGV. The CDR3 is CASSLLAGGSSYNEQFF. CDR3 nucleotides: TGTGCCAGCAGCTTGCTAGCGGGGGGGAGCTCCTACAATGAGCAGTTCTTC.

The chain carries TRBV7-6 and TRBJ1-2; D call uncertain. The V gene's germline CDR1 is SGHVS and CDR2 FNYEAQ. Trimming took 0 bases from V and 4 from J, leaving 15 bases between them. The CDR3 totals 16 residues. The CDR3 sequence: CASSLASPAGLYGYTF. The CDR3 bases are TGTGCCAGCAGCTTAGCATCTCCGGCAGGCCTCTATGGCTACACCTTC.